Below are 10 T cell receptor beta chains sequenced from a single sample in a study. Via MiXCR, TCRdb re-called the 5' RACE reads, giving one row per CDR3 protein. The sample has roughly 69,000 distinct CDR3 sequences, around a fifth seen once; the top ten hold about 2.7%. Material: memory CD4+ T cells sorted from a lymph node. This sample's subset: memory CD4+ T cells, CD4+CD45RO+CD25-. These receptors were taken from a female donor with breast cancer.

The gene calls are TRBV24-1 and TRBJ2-2; D may be TRBD1 (6 bases). This CDR3 is built from 16 residues. Germline CDR1 is KGHDR and CDR2 is SFDVKD. Trimming took 2 bases from V and 7 from J, leaving 16 bases between them. The CDR3 DNA follows: TGTGCCACCAGTGATTCGAGGACAGCCGAAATCGGGGAGCTGTTTTTT. This codes for CATSDSRTAEIGELFF.

This clonotype showed up just a few times. The rearrangement links TRBV11-1 to TRBJ2-2, with D unclear. The CDR3 has 15 amino acids. The germline V and J ends were trimmed by 8 bases and 1 base, with 14 bases remaining between them. Germline V lookup: CDR1 SGHAT, CDR2 FQDESV (reference sequence). The CDR3 DNA follows: TGTGCCAGCTCGACCGACATCCGGAACACCGGGGAGCTGTTTTTT. Amino acid sequence: CASSTDIRNTGELFF.

This clonotype was detected many times. This CDR3 is CATSPRDGNYEQYF. For the CDR3, the DNA is TGTGCCACCAGCCCCCGGGACGGGAACTACGAGCAGTACTTC. This chain links TRBV15 with TRBJ2-7, with D perhaps assigned TRBD1 or TRBD2 (5 bases each). CDR3 size: 14 residues. V shed 5 bases and J shed 3 bases, with 14 bases lying between them. Germline V gene sequence: CDR1 LNHNV, CDR2 YYDKDF (reference sequence). The full variable domain, in which reference TRBV15 and TRBJ2-7 provide the parts outside the CDR3, is DAMVIQNPRYQVTQFGKPVTLSCSQTLNHNVMYWYQQKSSQAPKLLFHYYDKDFNNEADTPDNFQSRRPNTSFCFLDIRSPGLGDTAMYLCATSPRDGNYEQYFGPGTRLTVT.

In the case of this clonotype: At one end, the junction sequence differs from germline, possibly due to a read error. The genes are TRBV5-1 and TRBJ1-4; TRBD1 matches 9 bases. CDR1 SGHRS and CDR2 YFSETQ come from the germline V gene. The CDR3 runs to 14 residues. CDR3 loop: CACSPGQGREKLFF. In DNA, the CDR3 is TGCGCCTGCAGCCCGGGACAGGGTCGGGAAAAACTGTTTTTT.

This sequence joins TRBV10-2 and TRBJ1-1, with D perhaps matching TRBD1 (6 bases). The V gene lost 7 bases and the J gene lost 0 bases, with 18 bases spanning the gap. This CDR3 comprises 16 residues. The V gene's germline CDR1 is WSHSY and CDR2 SAAADI. CDR3 DNA: TGCGCCAGCAACAAAAAGACAGGTCCTCTGAACACTGAAGCTTTCTTT. Translation: CASNKKTGPLNTEAFF.

The chain has TRBV5-1 and TRBJ2-1; TRBD2 agrees at 8 bases. The CDR3 consists of 18 residues. Unmatched junction bases numbered 20, after V lost 4 bases and J lost 8 bases. The germline CDR1 and CDR2 sequences are SGHRS and YFSETQ. CDR3 residues: CASSPLPIPTSDIDEQFF. DNA of the CDR3: TGCGCCAGCAGCCCACTCCCCATCCCGACTAGCGATATCGATGAGCAGTTCTTC.

This clonotype was seen more than once but under ten times. The chain recombines TRBV5-1 with TRBJ2-3; D call uncertain. Germline assignment: CDR1 SGHRS and CDR2 YFSETQ. Trimming cost V 4 bases and J 5 bases, with 8 bases left between them. CDR3 length equals 12 residues. CDR3 residues: CASSPPEDTQYF. CDR3 DNA: TGCGCCAGCAGCCCTCCCGAAGATACGCAGTATTTT.

Points on this clonotype: Possible read error: a much larger clone is one base away. This sequence joins TRBV6-6 and TRBJ1-2; TRBD1 aligns across 9 bases. CDR1 MNHNY and CDR2 SVGAGI come from the germline V gene (reference sequence). The CDR3 is 16 residues long. With V trimmed by 5 bases and J by 7 bases, 14 bases remained unmatched. CDR3 in DNA: TGTGCCAGCAGTGAAGCGCTTAGGGACAGGGCTCCTGGCTACACCTTC. Translation gives CASSEALRDRAPGYTF.

This sequence joins TRBV7-6 and TRBJ2-5; possibly TRBD2 for D (6 bases). Germline CDR1 SGHVS, CDR2 FNYEAQ. V shed 5 bases and J shed 4 bases, with 14 bases lying between them. There are 14 residues in the CDR3. This CDR3 reads CASSPNLSGETQYF. Here the CDR3 DNA reads TGTGCCAGCAGCCCTAACCTTAGCGGAGAGACCCAGTACTTC.

The rearrangement joins TRBV7-2 to TRBJ1-4; no firm D call. The CDR3 extends over 14 amino acids. The V and J ends lost 5 bases and 0 bases respectively, with 7 bases between them. Germline V gives CDR1 SGHTA, CDR2 FQGNSA. In DNA, the CDR3 is TGTGCCAGCAGCCCGCCTGCAACTAATGAAAAACTGTTTTTT. Its protein product is CASSPPATNEKLFF.